This T cell receptor beta chain was sequenced for a study of chemoradiotherapy in HPV16-positive cancers (dated by TCRdb to between 2021 and 2024). General notes on the study: Candidate HPV-specific T-cell clones and common TCR motifs were defined through functional T-cell assays on cells from a couple of HPV16-positive patients. The study set out to ask whether T-cell immunity against the HPV oncoproteins E6 and E7 changes over the course of chemoradiotherapy and whether that immunity affects survival. The candidate HPV-specific TCRs and motifs were subsequently tracked in TCR repertoires obtained from some 80 patients with HPV-related cancers.

This clone occurred a few times. The clone's antigen remains unknown. It has no much larger one-base neighbor in the sample; base qualities were not kept. The full study reports these points: In HPV16-positive patients, expansion of HPV-responsive T cells during chemoradiotherapy was found to be associated with improved recurrence-free survival. Expansion of candidate HPV-specific clones and E7-related TCR motifs was observed in the tumor microenvironment during treatment, whereas no such expansion was observed for non-HPV-specific T cells. The survival association was reported for HPV16-positive patients, and the functional definition of HPV-specific T cells was derived from only two HPV16-positive patients.

Repertoires were sampled repeatedly over the course of chemoradiotherapy so that clonal expansion in the tumor microenvironment could be followed. Library generation was performed with the immunoSEQ multiplex PCR assay. The clones in this table, taken by TCRdb from immuneACCESS, are in-frame only. Not every clone is retained; where verified, under half of the shortfall comes from an unresolved V gene, and the cause of the rest is unknown. In this sample the table shows about 7,500 clones, about two thirds of which occur a single time. About 5.1% of the sample rests with the top ten. Trimming takes 4 bases from V and 7 bases from J, and the germline ends sit 9 bases apart. Sequences SGHNT (CDR1) and YYREEE (CDR2) are obtained from the germline V gene (reference sequence). The CDR3 numbers 11 residues from cysteine through phenylalanine. The read is trimmed to its CDR3 DNA, 33 bases read in frame from base 1.

Sequences were derived from tumor tissue, sampled from a patient who underwent chemoradiotherapy. This receptor was taken from a human donor with HPV-associated anogenital cancer. The V and J segments used are TRBV5-4 and TRBJ2-7; a confident D gene designation cannot be given. The CDR3 corresponds to CASSLEMEQYF. The bases read TGTGCCAGCAGCCTAGAGATGGAGCAGTACTTC.